A selection of T cell receptor beta chains follows, all from one sample in a study of shared clonotypes between healthy human individuals. The assay was immunoSEQ multiplex PCR, and TCRdb's table has in-frame clones only and misses some. The table includes some 470,000 clones, 76% detected once. The specimen was PBMCs. The source is a woman in her forties in good health. Some clones in this sample may be carry-over from other donors' samples. Both conserved end residues are part of each CDR3. The D gene is left open where the match is weak. Clone size is shown for a subset of rows, as once, few, many or a class of expanded clone.

j_call d_call v_call clone_size cdr3_aa cdr3_nt
TRBJ2-7 . TRBV7-8 . CASSFQDRYEQYF TGTGCCAGCAGCTTCCAGGACCGCTACGAGCAGTACTTC
TRBJ2-7 . TRBV19 once CASSIGPARIYEQYF TGTGCCAGTAGTATAGGGCCCGCCCGCATCTACGAGCAGTACTTC
TRBJ1-2 . TRBV28 once CASSWLTQGSGYTF TGTGCCAGCAGTTGGCTGACCCAGGGAAGTGGCTACACCTTC
TRBJ2-3 . TRBV5-1 many CATNTGLTDTQYF TGCGCCACCAACACAGGGCTCACAGATACGCAGTATTTT
TRBJ2-7 TRBD2 TRBV30 few CAWSFSGSRDEQYF TGTGCCTGGAGTTTTAGCGGGAGTCGTGACGAGCAGTACTTC
TRBJ1-2 . TRBV5-8 . CASSAGATRNGYTF TGTGCCAGCAGCGCTGGAGCGACACGGAATGGCTACACCTTC
TRBJ2-7 TRBD1 TRBV18 once CASSRRGQGASYEQYF TGTGCCAGCTCTCGCAGGGGACAGGGGGCCTCCTACGAGCAGTACTTC
TRBJ1-5 . TRBV7-2 once CASSLGGGSNQPQHF TGTGCCAGCAGCTTAGGAGGGGGGTCCAATCAGCCCCAGCATTTT
TRBJ1-5 . TRBV2 . CASKGTRGNQPQHF TGTGCCAGCAAGGGGACGCGAGGGAATCAGCCCCAGCATTTT
TRBJ1-2 . TRBV5-6 . CASSMPPPGYGYTF TGTGCCAGCAGCATGCCCCCCCCGGGTTATGGCTACACCTTC
TRBJ2-1 TRBD2 TRBV6-1 . CASTGREDEQFF TGTGCCAGCACGGGGCGGGAGGATGAGCAGTTCTTC
TRBJ2-7 . TRBV28 . CASRPASGAYEQYF TGTGCCAGCAGGCCCGCCAGCGGAGCCTACGAGCAGTACTTC
TRBJ2-1 . TRBV7-7 . CASSQQRGNEQFF TGTGCTAGCAGCCAACAGAGGGGTAATGAGCAGTTCTTC
TRBJ2-1 . TRBV29-1 . CSVGPASANEQFF TGCAGCGTTGGCCCAGCCTCTGCCAATGAGCAGTTCTTC
TRBJ1-1 TRBD1 TRBV10-2 . CASRKAGTENTEAFF TGCGCCAGCAGAAAAGCCGGGACAGAGAACACTGAAGCTTTCTTT